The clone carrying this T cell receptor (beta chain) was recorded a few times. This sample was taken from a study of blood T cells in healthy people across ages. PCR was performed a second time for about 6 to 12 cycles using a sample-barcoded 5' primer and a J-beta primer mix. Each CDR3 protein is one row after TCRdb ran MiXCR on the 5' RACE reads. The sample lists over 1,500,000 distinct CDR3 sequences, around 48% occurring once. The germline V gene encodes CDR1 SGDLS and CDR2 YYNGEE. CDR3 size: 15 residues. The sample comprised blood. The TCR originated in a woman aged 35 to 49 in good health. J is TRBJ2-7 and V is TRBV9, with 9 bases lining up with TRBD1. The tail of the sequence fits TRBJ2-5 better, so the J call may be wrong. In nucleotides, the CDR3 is TGTGCCAGCAGCCCGACAGGGGGAAGTGGCGGGACCCAGTACTTC. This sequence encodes CASSPTGGSGGTQYF.